Listed below are T cell receptor beta chains from one sample, sequenced in a study of cytomegalovirus exposure and HLA in healthy donors. The table came from immunoSEQ multiplex PCR; TCRdb's copy has only in-frame clones and leaves some out. Of around 100,000 clones listed, around 80% were seen once; the top ten hold less than 8%. Specimen: PBMCs. Receptor source: a man in his thirties or forties in good health and CMV-seronegative. The CDR3 runs from the conserved cysteine through the conserved F or W. Each record gives: J gene, clone size, V gene, D gene, CDR3 DNA, CDR3 protein. D genes are given only for firm matches. The size entry is marked missing in some rows and otherwise reads once, few, many or a size class.

J gene: TRBJ2-2
clone size: once
V gene: TRBV19
D gene: NA
CDR3 DNA: TGTGCCAGTAGTAGACAGGACACCGGGGAGCTGTTTTTT
CDR3 protein: CASSRQDTGELFF

J gene: TRBJ1-2
clone size: NA
V gene: TRBV7-9
D gene: TRBD1
CDR3 DNA: TGTGCCAGCAGATTATCCGGGACAGGGGCCCCGAACTATGGCTACACCTTC
CDR3 protein: CASRLSGTGAPNYGYTF

J gene: TRBJ2-1
clone size: few
V gene: TRBV25-1
D gene: NA
CDR3 DNA: TGTGCCAGCAGTGAGGGGGCTAGGAATGAGCAGTTCTTC
CDR3 protein: CASSEGARNEQFF

J gene: TRBJ1-1
clone size: NA
V gene: TRBV19
D gene: TRBD1
CDR3 DNA: TGTGCCAGTACGGGACAGGGATCCTCCAGGGCTTTCTTT
CDR3 protein: CASTGQGSSRAFF

J gene: TRBJ2-7
clone size: NA
V gene: TRBV19
D gene: TRBD1
CDR3 DNA: TGTGCCAGTAGTACGGGACAGGGGAAATACGAGCAGTACTTC
CDR3 protein: CASSTGQGKYEQYF

J gene: TRBJ2-1
clone size: NA
V gene: TRBV19
D gene: NA
CDR3 DNA: TGTGCCAGTAGCAGCGGAGAGTACAATGAGCAGTTCTTC
CDR3 protein: CASSSGEYNEQFF

J gene: TRBJ2-7
clone size: NA
V gene: TRBV11-2
D gene: TRBD1
CDR3 DNA: TGTGCCAGCAGCTTAGACCCCAGGACAGGGGGCGAGCAGTACTTC
CDR3 protein: CASSLDPRTGGEQYF

J gene: TRBJ2-2
clone size: NA
V gene: TRBV30
D gene: NA
CDR3 DNA: TGTGCCTGGAGTGTACTCCCAGCGCGGGCCGGGGAGCTGTTTTTT
CDR3 protein: CAWSVLPARAGELFF

J gene: TRBJ1-2
clone size: once
V gene: TRBV19
D gene: NA
CDR3 DNA: TGTGCCAGTAGTATTCTAGCTAACTATGGCTACACCTTC
CDR3 protein: CASSILANYGYTF

J gene: TRBJ2-2
clone size: few
V gene: TRBV7-3
D gene: NA
CDR3 DNA: TGTGCCAGCAGCCCACATGGGAACACCGGGGAGCTGTTTTTT
CDR3 protein: CASSPHGNTGELFF

J gene: TRBJ2-2
clone size: NA
V gene: TRBV2
D gene: TRBD1
CDR3 DNA: TGTGCCAGCAAATCGACAGGGGCCCCCGGGGAGCTGTTTTTT
CDR3 protein: CASKSTGAPGELFF

J gene: TRBJ1-1
clone size: NA
V gene: TRBV18
D gene: NA
CDR3 DNA: TGTGCCAGCTCACCAGCGGCGGGGGTCACTGAAGCTTTCTTT
CDR3 protein: CASSPAAGVTEAFF

J gene: TRBJ1-5
clone size: NA
V gene: TRBV18
D gene: TRBD1
CDR3 DNA: TGTGCCAGCTCACCGAAAGGGACAGGGGCAGGGCAGCCCCAGCATTTT
CDR3 protein: CASSPKGTGAGQPQHF

J gene: TRBJ1-2
clone size: NA
V gene: TRBV20-1
D gene: TRBD1
CDR3 DNA: TGCAGTGCTGCCAACAGGGGTGGCTACACCTTC
CDR3 protein: CSAANRGGYTF

J gene: TRBJ2-1
clone size: NA
V gene: TRBV5-4
D gene: NA
CDR3 DNA: TGTGCCAGCAGCTTGTCTCTGTCGAGCTCCTACAATGAGCAGTTCTTC
CDR3 protein: CASSLSLSSSYNEQFF

J gene: TRBJ1-1
clone size: NA
V gene: TRBV18
D gene: TRBD1
CDR3 DNA: TGTGCCAGCTCACCGACAGGGCCTGAAGCTTTCTTT
CDR3 protein: CASSPTGPEAFF

J gene: TRBJ1-2
clone size: NA
V gene: TRBV5-1
D gene: NA
CDR3 DNA: TGCGCCAGCAGCTTGAGACACCCGAGCATCTATGGCTACACCTTC
CDR3 protein: CASSLRHPSIYGYTF

J gene: TRBJ2-3
clone size: NA
V gene: TRBV27
D gene: TRBD2
CDR3 DNA: TGTGCCAGCAGTTGGGCTAGCGGGGGGACAGATACGCAGTATTTT
CDR3 protein: CASSWASGGTDTQYF

J gene: TRBJ2-5
clone size: NA
V gene: TRBV27
D gene: NA
CDR3 DNA: TGTGCCAGCAGTTTATCCCCAACAGGGATTTTAGAGACCCAGTACTTC
CDR3 protein: CASSLSPTGILETQYF

J gene: TRBJ2-1
clone size: NA
V gene: TRBV4-3
D gene: TRBD2
CDR3 DNA: TGCGCCAGCAGCCGCCTGACTAGCGGACTCTACAATGAGCAGTTCTTC
CDR3 protein: CASSRLTSGLYNEQFF

J gene: TRBJ1-4
clone size: NA
V gene: TRBV4-1
D gene: NA
CDR3 DNA: TGCGCCAGCAGCCAAGTTCCAGGGTCGTTTGAAAAACTGTTTTTT
CDR3 protein: CASSQVPGSFEKLFF

J gene: TRBJ1-2
clone size: NA
V gene: TRBV30
D gene: TRBD1
CDR3 DNA: TGTGCCTGGAATAGTGTAGGGGGCCATGGCTACACCTTC
CDR3 protein: CAWNSVGGHGYTF

J gene: TRBJ2-7
clone size: NA
V gene: TRBV10-1
D gene: TRBD2
CDR3 DNA: TGCGCCAGCCGCCCTACTAGCGGGGGTGAGCAGTACTTC
CDR3 protein: CASRPTSGGEQYF

J gene: TRBJ1-2
clone size: NA
V gene: TRBV7-2
D gene: NA
CDR3 DNA: TGTGCCAGCAGCTTAGGGACTGGTGGCTACACCTTC
CDR3 protein: CASSLGTGGYTF

J gene: TRBJ2-1
clone size: NA
V gene: TRBV7-2
D gene: TRBD1
CDR3 DNA: TGTGCCAGCAGCCCGGGACAGGGGGCGGTTGGTGAGCAGTTCTTC
CDR3 protein: CASSPGQGAVGEQFF

J gene: TRBJ1-1
clone size: NA
V gene: TRBV9
D gene: NA
CDR3 DNA: TGTGCCAGCAGCCCCGTAAGAGCAATGAACACTGAAGCTTTCTTT
CDR3 protein: CASSPVRAMNTEAFF

J gene: TRBJ2-7
clone size: NA
V gene: TRBV6-4
D gene: NA
CDR3 DNA: TGTGCCAGCAGTGAAACAGGCTCCTACGAGCAGTACTTC
CDR3 protein: CASSETGSYEQYF

J gene: TRBJ1-1
clone size: NA
V gene: TRBV5-4
D gene: TRBD1
CDR3 DNA: TGTGCCAGCAGCTGGGGACAGGGAATGAACACTGAAGCTTTCTTT
CDR3 protein: CASSWGQGMNTEAFF

J gene: TRBJ2-5
clone size: NA
V gene: TRBV7-9
D gene: TRBD2
CDR3 DNA: TGTGCCAGCAGTCTACCGGGCGGGGGAGAGACCCAGTACTTC
CDR3 protein: CASSLPGGGETQYF

J gene: TRBJ2-7
clone size: NA
V gene: TRBV5-1
D gene: NA
CDR3 DNA: TGCGCCAGCAGCTTGTTCTCCGAGCAGTACTTC
CDR3 protein: CASSLFSEQYF

J gene: TRBJ2-2
clone size: NA
V gene: TRBV7-2
D gene: TRBD2
CDR3 DNA: TGTGCCAGCATCCAGACTAGCGGGAGGGCCGGGGAGCTGTTTTTT
CDR3 protein: CASIQTSGRAGELFF

J gene: TRBJ2-1
clone size: NA
V gene: TRBV7-3
D gene: TRBD2
CDR3 DNA: TGTGCCAGCCGCCTATCTAGCGGGGGGGCCGATGAGCAGTTCTTC
CDR3 protein: CASRLSSGGADEQFF